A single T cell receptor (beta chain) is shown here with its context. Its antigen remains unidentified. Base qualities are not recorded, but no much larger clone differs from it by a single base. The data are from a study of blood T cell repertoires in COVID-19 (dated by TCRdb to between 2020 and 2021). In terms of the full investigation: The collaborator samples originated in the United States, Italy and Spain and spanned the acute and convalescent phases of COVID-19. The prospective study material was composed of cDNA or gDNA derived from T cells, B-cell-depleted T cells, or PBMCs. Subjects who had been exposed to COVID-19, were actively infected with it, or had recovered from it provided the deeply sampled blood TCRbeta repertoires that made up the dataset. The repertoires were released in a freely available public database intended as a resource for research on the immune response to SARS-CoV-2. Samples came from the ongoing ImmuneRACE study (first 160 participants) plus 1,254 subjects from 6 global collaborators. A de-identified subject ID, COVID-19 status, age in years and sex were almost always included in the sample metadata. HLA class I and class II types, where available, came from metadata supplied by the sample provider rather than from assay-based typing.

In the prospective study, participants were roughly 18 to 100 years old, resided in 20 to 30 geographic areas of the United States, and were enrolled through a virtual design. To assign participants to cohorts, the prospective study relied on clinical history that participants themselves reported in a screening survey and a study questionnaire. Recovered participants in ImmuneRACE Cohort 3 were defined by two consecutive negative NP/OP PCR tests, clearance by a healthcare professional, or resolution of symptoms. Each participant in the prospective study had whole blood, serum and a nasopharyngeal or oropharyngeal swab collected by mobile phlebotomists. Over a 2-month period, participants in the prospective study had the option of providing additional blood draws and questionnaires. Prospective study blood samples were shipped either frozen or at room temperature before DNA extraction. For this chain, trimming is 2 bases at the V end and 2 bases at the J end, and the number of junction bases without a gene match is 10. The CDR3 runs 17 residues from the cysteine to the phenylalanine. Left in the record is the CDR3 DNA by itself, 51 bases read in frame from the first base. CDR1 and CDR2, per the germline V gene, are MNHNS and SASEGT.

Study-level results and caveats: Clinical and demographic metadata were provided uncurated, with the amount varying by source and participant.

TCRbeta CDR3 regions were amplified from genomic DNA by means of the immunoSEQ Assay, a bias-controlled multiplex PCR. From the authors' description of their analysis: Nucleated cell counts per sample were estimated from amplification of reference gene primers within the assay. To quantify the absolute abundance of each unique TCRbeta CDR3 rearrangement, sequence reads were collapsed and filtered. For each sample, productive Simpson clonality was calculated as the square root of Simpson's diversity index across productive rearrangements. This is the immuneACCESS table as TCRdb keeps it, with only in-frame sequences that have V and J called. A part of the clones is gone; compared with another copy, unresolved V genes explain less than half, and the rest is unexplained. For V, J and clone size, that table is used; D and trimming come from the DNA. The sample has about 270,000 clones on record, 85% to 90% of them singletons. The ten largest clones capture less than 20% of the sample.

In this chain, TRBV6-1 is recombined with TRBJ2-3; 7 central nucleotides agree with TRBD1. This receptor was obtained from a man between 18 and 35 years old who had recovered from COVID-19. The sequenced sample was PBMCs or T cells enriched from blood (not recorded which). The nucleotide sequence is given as TGTGCCAGCAGTGAAATTGAGGGGGCGCTTCCCACAGATACGCAGTATTTT. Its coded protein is CASSEIEGALPTDTQYF.